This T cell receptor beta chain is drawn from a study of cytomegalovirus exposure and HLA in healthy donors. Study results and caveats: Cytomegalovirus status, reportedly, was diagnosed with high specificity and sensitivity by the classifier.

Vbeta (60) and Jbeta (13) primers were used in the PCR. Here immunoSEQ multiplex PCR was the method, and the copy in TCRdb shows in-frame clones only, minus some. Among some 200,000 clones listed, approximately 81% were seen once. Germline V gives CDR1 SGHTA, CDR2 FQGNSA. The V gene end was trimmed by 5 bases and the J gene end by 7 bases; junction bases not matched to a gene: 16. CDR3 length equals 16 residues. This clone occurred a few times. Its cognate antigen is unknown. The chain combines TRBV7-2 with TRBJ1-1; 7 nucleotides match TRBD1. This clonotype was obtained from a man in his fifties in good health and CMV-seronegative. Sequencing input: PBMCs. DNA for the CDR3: TGTGCCAGCAGCCCCGGGCCGGGACAGAGACCAAGTGAAGCTTTCTTT. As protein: CASSPGPGQRPSEAFF.